What follows is one T cell receptor beta chain and its context. Antigen specificity is unknown. The sample is drawn from a study of CD8 T cells in ankylosing spondylitis. Whole-study findings and limits: Past studies reported some motif variants in reactive arthritis synovial fluid and blood. Seemingly characteristic of ankylosing spondylitis blood was a TCR beta motif consisting of roughly 8 highly homologous variants. It was reported that disease-linked clones were significantly enriched in matched ankylosing spondylitis synovial fluid.

The junction had 2 bases not matched to a gene; V was cut back by 6 bases and J by 2 bases. The CDR3 covers 15 residues. Per the germline V gene, CDR1 is MDHEN and CDR2 is SYDVKM. As the method for making TCR beta libraries, quantitative 5'-RACE with molecular barcodes was used. TCRdb processed the 5' RACE reads anew with MiXCR; each CDR3 protein has one entry. The sample lists under 250,000 distinct CDR3 sequences; under 35% were seen once. Material: blood, either unsorted or a sorted T cell fraction (not recorded which). The TCR comes from a male donor with ankylosing spondylitis or in good health (not recorded which). This chain links TRBV28 with TRBJ2-3; TRBD2 aligns across 13 bases. The CDR3, as DNA: TGTGCCAGCAGGACTAGCGGGGGGTACACAGATACGCAGTATTTT. Translated: CASRTSGGYTDTQYF.